A single T cell receptor (beta chain) is shown here with its context. Its antigen is unknown. This may be a read error: a much more frequent sequence differs by one nucleotide. This sample was included in a study of T cells in Graves' hyperthyroidism and ophthalmopathy. Findings of the study overall: Progression to ophthalmopathy was predicted a median of 6.5 months early. Most clonotypes that expanded in the thyroid above 0.001 also showed up in blood. Ophthalmopathy stood apart from stable hyperthyroidism in a 13 V-J model.

The PBMCs were taken from less than 11 ml of fresh peripheral blood. Amplification of TCR beta CDR3 regions used RNA as the template. First-round RT-PCR of the TCR CDR3 relied on the HTBI primer set. TCRdb fed the multiplex PCR reads into MiXCR, producing one record per CDR3 protein. This table has a few hundred thousand distinct CDR3 sequences, about an eighth appearing once. Sequenced: blood. The receptor comes from a woman in her thirties or forties with Graves' ophthalmopathy.

CDR3 sequence: CAISESSRNGLNEQHF. As DNA, the CDR3 is TGTGCCATCAGTGAGTCAAGTAGGAATGGTCTGAACGAGCAGCACTTC. This rearrangement joins TRBV10-3 to TRBJ2-7; D not resolved. The CDR3 is made up of 16 amino acids. Germline V lookup: CDR1 ENHRY, CDR2 SYGVKD.